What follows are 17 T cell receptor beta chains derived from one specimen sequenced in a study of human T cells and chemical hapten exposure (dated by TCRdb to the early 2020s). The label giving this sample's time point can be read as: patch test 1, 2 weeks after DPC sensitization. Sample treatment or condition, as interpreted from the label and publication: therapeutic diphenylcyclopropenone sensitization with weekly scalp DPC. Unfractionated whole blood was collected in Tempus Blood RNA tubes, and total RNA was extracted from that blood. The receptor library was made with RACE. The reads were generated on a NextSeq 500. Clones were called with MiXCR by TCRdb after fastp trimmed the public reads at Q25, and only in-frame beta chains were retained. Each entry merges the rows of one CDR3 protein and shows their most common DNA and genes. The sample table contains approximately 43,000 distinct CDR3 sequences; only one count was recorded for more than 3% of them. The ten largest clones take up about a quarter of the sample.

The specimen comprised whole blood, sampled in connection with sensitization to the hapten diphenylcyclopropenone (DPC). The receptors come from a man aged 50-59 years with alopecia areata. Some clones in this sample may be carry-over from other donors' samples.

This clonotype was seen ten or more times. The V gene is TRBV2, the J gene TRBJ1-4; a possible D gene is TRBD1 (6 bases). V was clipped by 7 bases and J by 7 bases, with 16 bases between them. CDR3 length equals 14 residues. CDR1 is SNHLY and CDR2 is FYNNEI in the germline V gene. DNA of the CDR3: TGTGCCAGCACCGCCGGGGGGCGAGGTGAAAAACTGTTTTTT. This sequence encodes CASTAGGRGEKLFF.

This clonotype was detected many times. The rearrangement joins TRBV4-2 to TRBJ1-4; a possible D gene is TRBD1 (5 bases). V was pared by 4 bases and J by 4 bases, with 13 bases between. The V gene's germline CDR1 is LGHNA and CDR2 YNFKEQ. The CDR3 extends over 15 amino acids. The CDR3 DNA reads TGTGCCAGCAGCCCTACCCCAGGGCTTAATGAAAAACTGTTTTTT. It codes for CASSPTPGLNEKLFF.

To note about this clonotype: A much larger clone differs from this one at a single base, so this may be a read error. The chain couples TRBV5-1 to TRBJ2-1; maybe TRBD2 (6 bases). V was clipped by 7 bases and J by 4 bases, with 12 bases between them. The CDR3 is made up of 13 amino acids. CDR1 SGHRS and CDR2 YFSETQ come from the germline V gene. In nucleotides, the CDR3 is TGCGCCAGCTGCCCGGCGGGGTACAATGAGCAGTTCTTC. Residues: CASCPAGYNEQFF.

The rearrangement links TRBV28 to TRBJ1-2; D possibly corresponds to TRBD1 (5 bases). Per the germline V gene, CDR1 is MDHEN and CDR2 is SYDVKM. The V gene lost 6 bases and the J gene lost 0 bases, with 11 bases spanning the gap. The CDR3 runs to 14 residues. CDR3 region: CASRRQTANYGYTF. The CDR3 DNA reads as TGTGCCAGCAGGAGACAGACGGCTAACTATGGCTACACCTTC.

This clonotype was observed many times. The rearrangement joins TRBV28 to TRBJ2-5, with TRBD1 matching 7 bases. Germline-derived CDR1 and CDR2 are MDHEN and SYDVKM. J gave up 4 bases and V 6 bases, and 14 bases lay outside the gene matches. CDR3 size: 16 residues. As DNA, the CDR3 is TGTGCCAGCAGCCGAGGTCAGACAGGGAGTTTAGAGACCCAGTACTTC. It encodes CASSRGQTGSLETQYF.

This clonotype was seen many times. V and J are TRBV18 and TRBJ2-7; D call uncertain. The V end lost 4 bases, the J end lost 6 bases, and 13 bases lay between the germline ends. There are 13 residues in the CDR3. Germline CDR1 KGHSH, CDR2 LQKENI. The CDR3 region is CASSQGRIREQYF. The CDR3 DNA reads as TGTGCCAGCTCACAGGGCAGGATTCGCGAGCAGTACTTC. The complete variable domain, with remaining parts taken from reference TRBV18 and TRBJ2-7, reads NAGVMQNPRHLVRRRGQEARLRCSPMKGHSHVYWYRQLPEEGLKFMVYLQKENIIDESGMPKERFSAEFPKEGPSILRIQQVVRGDSAAYFCASSQGRIREQYFGPGTRLTVT.

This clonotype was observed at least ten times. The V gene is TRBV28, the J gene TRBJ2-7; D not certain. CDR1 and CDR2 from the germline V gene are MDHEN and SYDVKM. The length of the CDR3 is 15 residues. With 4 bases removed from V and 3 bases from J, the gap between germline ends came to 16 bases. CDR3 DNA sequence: TGTGCCAGCAGTTCCGTTGGAGCCGAGCGCTACGAGCAGTACTTC. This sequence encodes CASSSVGAERYEQYF.

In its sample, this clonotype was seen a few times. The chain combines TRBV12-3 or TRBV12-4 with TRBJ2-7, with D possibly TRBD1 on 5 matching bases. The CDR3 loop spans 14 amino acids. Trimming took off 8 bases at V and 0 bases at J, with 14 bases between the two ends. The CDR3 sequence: CASGQQDRSYEQYF. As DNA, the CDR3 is TGTGCCAGCGGCCAACAGGACCGCTCCTACGAGCAGTACTTC.

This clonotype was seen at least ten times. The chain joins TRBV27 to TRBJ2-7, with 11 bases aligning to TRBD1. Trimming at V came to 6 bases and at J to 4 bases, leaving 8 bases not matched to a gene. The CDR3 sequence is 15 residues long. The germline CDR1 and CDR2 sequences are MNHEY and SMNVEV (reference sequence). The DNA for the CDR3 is TGTGCCAGCAGCCGGATGGACAGGGGGCATTACGAGCAGTACTTC. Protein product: CASSRMDRGHYEQYF.

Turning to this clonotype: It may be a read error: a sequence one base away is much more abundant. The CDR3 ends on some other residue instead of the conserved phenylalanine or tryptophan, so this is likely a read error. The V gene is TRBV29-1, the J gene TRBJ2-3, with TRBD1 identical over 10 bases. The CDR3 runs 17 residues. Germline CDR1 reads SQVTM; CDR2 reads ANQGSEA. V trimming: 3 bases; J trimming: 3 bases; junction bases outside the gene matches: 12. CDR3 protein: CSVDQNRGQGRTDTQYL. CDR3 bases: TGCAGCGTTGACCAGAACCGGGGACAGGGGAGGACAGATACGCAGTATCTT.

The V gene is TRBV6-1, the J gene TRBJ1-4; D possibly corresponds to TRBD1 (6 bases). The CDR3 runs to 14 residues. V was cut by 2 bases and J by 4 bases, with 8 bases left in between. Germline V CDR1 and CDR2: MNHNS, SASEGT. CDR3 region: CASSERGLNEKLFF. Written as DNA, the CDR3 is TGTGCCAGCAGTGAACGGGGGCTTAATGAAAAACTGTTTTTT.

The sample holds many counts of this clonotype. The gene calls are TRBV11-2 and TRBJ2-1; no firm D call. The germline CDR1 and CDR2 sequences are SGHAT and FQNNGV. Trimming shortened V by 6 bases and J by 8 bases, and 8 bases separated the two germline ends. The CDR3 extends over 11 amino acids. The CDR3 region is CASRAAYEQFF. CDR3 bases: TGTGCCAGCAGGGCAGCTTATGAGCAGTTCTTC.

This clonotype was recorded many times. CDR3 region: CASSSGLIAGVEQYF. CDR3 DNA: TGTGCCAGCAGCTCCGGTCTAATAGCGGGAGTCGAGCAGTACTTC. V gene TRBV7-2 combines with J gene TRBJ2-7, with 9 bases that match TRBD2. V was clipped by 4 bases and J by 6 bases; unmatched bases: 10. The CDR3 is made up of 15 amino acids. Germline CDR1 SGHTA, CDR2 FQGNSA.

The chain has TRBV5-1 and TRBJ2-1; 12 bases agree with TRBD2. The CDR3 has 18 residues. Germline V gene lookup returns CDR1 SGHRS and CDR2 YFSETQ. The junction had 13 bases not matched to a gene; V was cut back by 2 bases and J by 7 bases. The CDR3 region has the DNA TGCGCCAGCAGCTTTGACCCCGGGACTAGCGGGTGGGTGAATGAGCAGTTCTTC. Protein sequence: CASSFDPGTSGWVNEQFF.

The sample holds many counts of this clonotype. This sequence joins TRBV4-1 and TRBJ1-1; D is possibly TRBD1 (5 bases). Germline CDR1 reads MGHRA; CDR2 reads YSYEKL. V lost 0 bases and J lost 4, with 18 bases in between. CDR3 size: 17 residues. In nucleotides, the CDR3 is TGCGCCAGCAGCCAAGAAGTGGGGCCCCGGGGTGGCACTGAAGCTTTCTTT. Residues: CASSQEVGPRGGTEAFF.

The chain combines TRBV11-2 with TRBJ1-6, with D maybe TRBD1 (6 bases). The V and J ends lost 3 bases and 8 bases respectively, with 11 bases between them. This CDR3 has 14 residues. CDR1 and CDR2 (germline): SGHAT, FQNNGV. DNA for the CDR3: TGTGCCAGCAGCTTCACAGGGATGGATTCACCCCTCCACTTT. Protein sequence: CASSFTGMDSPLHF.

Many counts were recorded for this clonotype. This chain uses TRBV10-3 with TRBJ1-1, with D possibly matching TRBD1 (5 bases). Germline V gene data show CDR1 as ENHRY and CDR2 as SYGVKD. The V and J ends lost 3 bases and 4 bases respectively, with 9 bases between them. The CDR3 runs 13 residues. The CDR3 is CAISEQEGTEAFF. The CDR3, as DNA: TGTGCCATCAGTGAACAGGAGGGCACTGAAGCTTTCTTT.